This passage covers 18 T cell receptor beta chains from one sample sequenced in a study of shared clonotypes between healthy human individuals. Cells designated naive CD8 were CD45RO-negative and were positively selected for CCR7, with terminally differentiated effector memory CD45RA+ cells excluded. Here immunoSEQ multiplex PCR was the method, and the copy in TCRdb shows in-frame clones only, minus some. This sample has about 2.1 million clones, with about 92% found just once. The sequenced sample consisted of naive CD8+ T cells from PBMCs. The receptors originated from a man aged 18 to 29 in good health. Some clones in this sample may be carry-over from other donors' samples.

The chain is built from TRBV2 and TRBJ1-2; no definite D call. This CDR3 spans 14 amino acids. Deletions cut 6 bases from V and 6 bases from J, with 17 bases between. From germline, CDR1 is SNHLY and CDR2 FYNNEI. The CDR3 loop reads CASSDESPRDGYTF. DNA of the CDR3: TGTGCCAGCAGCGACGAAAGCCCGAGGGATGGCTACACCTTC.

The sample holds one count of this clone. The chain joins TRBV7-2 to TRBJ1-5; D is undetermined. CDR1 is SGHTA and CDR2 is FQGNSA in the germline V gene. The CDR3 spans 15 residues. Trimming pared 4 bases from V and 7 bases from J, leaving 17 bases between. In nucleotides, the CDR3 is TGTGCCAGCAGCTCTGAAGTTCCGGGGAACCAGCCCCAGCATTTT. It yields the protein CASSSEVPGNQPQHF. The whole variable domain, remainder taken from reference TRBV7-2 and TRBJ1-5, is GAGVSQSPSNKVTEKGKDVELRCDPISGHTALYWYRQSLGQGLEFLIYFQGNSAPDKSGLPSDRFSAERTGGSVSTLTIQRTQQEDSAVYLCASSSEVPGNQPQHFGDGTRLSIL.

The genes are TRBV7-3 and TRBJ1-3; maybe TRBD1 (5 bases). Germline lookup yields CDR1 SGHTA and CDR2 FQGTGA. This CDR3 is 15 amino acids long. The V and J ends lost 2 bases and 0 bases respectively, with 8 bases between them. The CDR3, as DNA: TGTGCCAGCAGCTTAGAGGGGACCTCTGGAAACACCATATATTTT. Translated, it gives CASSLEGTSGNTIYF. Variable domain in full (rest from reference TRBV7-3 and TRBJ1-3): GAGVSQTPSNKVTEKGKYVELRCDPISGHTALYWYRQSLGQGPEFLIYFQGTGAADDSGLPNDRFFAVRPEGSVSTLKIQRTERGDSAVYLCASSLEGTSGNTIYFGEGSWLTVV.

The V call is TRBV9, the J call TRBJ2-1; perhaps TRBD2 as D (5 bases). Germline-derived CDR1 and CDR2 are SGDLS and YYNGEE. The CDR3 length is 16 residues. V was clipped by 0 bases and J by 7 bases, with 17 bases between them. CDR3: CASSVESGLPLNEQFF. The CDR3 nucleotides are TGTGCCAGCAGCGTAGAATCAGGACTTCCCCTAAATGAGCAGTTCTTC.

The chain is built from TRBV30 and TRBJ2-7; D is possibly TRBD1 (6 bases). The CDR3 has 13 residues. The germline V gene encodes CDR1 GTSNPN and CDR2 SVGIG (reference sequence). Trimming removed 2 bases at V and 0 bases at J, with 8 bases between. The CDR3 sequence: CAWSTGLSYEQYF. The CDR3 DNA reads TGTGCCTGGAGTACAGGGCTCTCCTACGAGCAGTACTTC.

V and J are TRBV6-1 and TRBJ2-3; tentative D call: TRBD2 (5 bases). Germline-derived CDR1 and CDR2 are MNHNS and SASEGT. V lost 4 bases, J lost 3 bases, and 20 bases lay in between. This CDR3 spans 17 amino acids. CDR3 nucleotides: TGTGCCAGCAGTGTGCTTTCGAGGGCGGAGGCAACAGATACGCAGTATTTT. It codes for CASSVLSRAEATDTQYF.

J is TRBJ2-7 and V is TRBV27, with D maybe TRBD2 (6 bases). Germline CDR1 reads MNHEY; CDR2 reads SMNVEV (reference sequence). The length of the CDR3 is 13 residues. Trimming removed 5 bases from V and 3 bases from J, with 11 bases in between. The CDR3 region is CASSTTGDYEQYF. CDR3 coding DNA: TGTGCCAGCAGTACGACGGGAGACTACGAGCAGTACTTC.

The J gene is TRBJ2-2, the V gene TRBV7-9; 12 bases are a match to TRBD1. This CDR3 has 16 amino acids. V lost 5 bases, J lost 7 bases, and 8 bases stayed unmatched. CDR1 and CDR2 (germline): SEHNR, FQNEAQ (reference sequence). The CDR3 protein is CASSPRDRGHFGELFF. The CDR3 region has the DNA TGTGCCAGCAGCCCACGGGACAGGGGGCATTTCGGGGAGCTGTTTTTT.

This chain uses TRBV13 with TRBJ2-7; D remains unclear. V dropped 7 bases and J dropped 1 base, with 11 bases sitting between them. Per germline, CDR1 PRHDT and CDR2 FYEKMQ (reference sequence). The CDR3 consists of 13 residues. CDR3 in DNA: TGTGCCAGCACCTACGGCGGATCCTACGAGCAGTACTTC. It is translated as CASTYGGSYEQYF.

This clone was detected only once. Different DNA sequences within this sample yield the same CDR3. The chain recombines TRBV6-6 with TRBJ1-5, with D perhaps TRBD1 (5 bases). This CDR3 is built from 15 residues. V lost 0 bases, J lost 2 bases, and 8 bases lay in between. In germline, CDR1 is MNHNY, CDR2 SVGAGI (reference sequence). In nucleotides, the CDR3 is TGTGCCAGCAGTTACTCAGGAGGGGGCAATCAGCCCCAGCATTTT. Protein sequence: CASSYSGGGNQPQHF.

The chain carries TRBV7-3 and TRBJ1-2, with D perhaps matching TRBD1 (5 bases). The CDR3 runs 14 residues. V lost 4 bases, J lost 3 bases, and 12 bases lay in between. CDR1 SGHTA and CDR2 FQGTGA come from the germline V gene. CDR3 loop: CASSSGRGDYGYTF. Written as DNA, the CDR3 is TGTGCCAGCAGCTCCGGACGGGGGGACTATGGCTACACCTTC.

In nucleotides, the CDR3 is TGTGCCAGCAGCTTAGACAGGGGCCCCTATAGCAATCAGCCCCAGCATTTT. Translated, it gives CASSLDRGPYSNQPQHF. The chain is built from TRBV7-2 and TRBJ1-5; 7 bases match TRBD1. Germline values: CDR1 SGHTA, CDR2 FQGNSA. CDR3 length equals 17 residues. The trim removed 1 base at V and 0 bases at J, leaving 6 bases unmatched.

This chain uses TRBV19 with TRBJ2-2; no clear D. The germline V gene encodes CDR1 LNHDA and CDR2 SQIVND (reference sequence). Trimming left V 4 bases short and J 4 bases short, with 22 bases between. The CDR3 loop spans 18 amino acids. CDR3 DNA sequence: TGTGCCAGTAGTACCCTAGGGAACTGGGGTCAGCGCACCGGGGAGCTGTTTTTT. This translates into CASSTLGNWGQRTGELFF.

About this clone: Other DNA variants within this sample encode the same CDR3. This sequence joins TRBV7-9 and TRBJ2-7; 7 nucleotides agree with TRBD1. CDR3 length: 12 amino acids. V dropped 5 bases and J dropped 6; count of bases not matched to a gene: 4. Germline V gives CDR1 SEHNR, CDR2 FQNEAQ (reference sequence). In DNA form, the CDR3 reads TGTGCCAGCAGCCCAGGGACAGTCGAGCAGTACTTC. As protein: CASSPGTVEQYF.

The chain employs TRBV29-1 and TRBJ1-2; tentatively, D is TRBD1 (6 bases). The V end lost 5 bases, the J end lost 0 bases, and 13 bases lay between the germline ends. CDR1 and CDR2 (germline): SQVTM, ANQGSEA. The CDR3 consists of 14 residues. CDR3: CSVLDRRANYGYTF. The CDR3 DNA sequence: TGCAGCGTTCTCGACAGGAGAGCTAACTATGGCTACACCTTC.

V and J are TRBV10-3 and TRBJ2-5; D not resolved. CDR3 length equals 13 residues. The germline gives CDR1 ENHRY, CDR2 SYGVKD. The ends were cut back, 6 bases at V and 2 bases at J, with 10 bases in the middle. CDR3 region: CAIRETLQETQYF. The DNA of the CDR3 is TGTGCCATCAGGGAGACACTACAAGAGACCCAGTACTTC.

The J gene is TRBJ2-2, the V gene TRBV4-1; D remains ambiguous. The CDR3 is 12 amino acids. Trimming took off 4 bases at V and 8 bases at J, with 8 bases between the two ends. The germline V gene encodes CDR1 MGHRA and CDR2 YSYEKL. The CDR3 DNA follows: TGCGCCAGCAGCCTCCGTTCGGGGGAGCTGTTTTTT. Translated, it gives CASSLRSGELFF.

The V gene is TRBV11-2, the J gene TRBJ2-7; D not resolved. CDR3 length equals 10 residues. Germline values: CDR1 SGHAT, CDR2 FQNNGV. V was cut by 7 bases and J by 3 bases, with 4 bases left in between. The CDR3 is CASKGYEQYF. The CDR3 DNA follows: TGTGCCAGCAAGGGCTACGAGCAGTACTTC.